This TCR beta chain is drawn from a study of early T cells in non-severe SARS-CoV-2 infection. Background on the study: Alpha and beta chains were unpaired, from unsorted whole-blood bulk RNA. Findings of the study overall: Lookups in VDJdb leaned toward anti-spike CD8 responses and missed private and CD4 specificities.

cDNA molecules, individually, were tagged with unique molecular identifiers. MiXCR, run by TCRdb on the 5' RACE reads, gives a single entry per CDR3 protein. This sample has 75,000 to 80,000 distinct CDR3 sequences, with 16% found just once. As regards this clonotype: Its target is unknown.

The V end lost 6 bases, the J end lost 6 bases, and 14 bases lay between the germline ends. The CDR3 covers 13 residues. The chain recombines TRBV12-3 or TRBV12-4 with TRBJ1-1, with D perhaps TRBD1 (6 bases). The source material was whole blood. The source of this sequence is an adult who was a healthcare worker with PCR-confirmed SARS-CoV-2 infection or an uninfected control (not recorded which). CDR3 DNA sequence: TGTGCCAGCAGCCTTAAGGGGGGATCTGAAGCTTTCTTT. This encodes CASSLKGGSEAFF.